The next 7 T cell receptor beta chains were all read from a single sample in a study of Graves' ophthalmopathy and Graves' hyperthyroidism. Scientists amplified the TCR beta CDR3 regions from RNA transcripts. Scientists carried out first-round RT-PCR using HTBI primers and then a second-round multiplex PCR. TCRdb reanalysed the multiplex PCR reads using MiXCR and keeps one entry per CDR3 protein. In the table there are about 700,000 distinct CDR3 sequences, 35% to 45% of which are singletons. The sample taken for sequencing was peripheral blood. The origin of the receptors is an adult man with Graves' ophthalmopathy.

This clonotype was seen only a few times. The CDR3 here is CASSLGWESEAFF. CDR3 coding DNA: TGCGCCAGCAGCTTGGGGTGGGAGTCTGAAGCTTTCTTT. The J gene is TRBJ1-1, the V gene TRBV5-1; D remains unclear. V was trimmed by 0 bases and J by 6 bases, leaving 9 bases between them. Germline lookup yields CDR1 SGHRS and CDR2 YFSETQ. The CDR3 runs to 13 residues.

This chain connects TRBV24-1 to TRBJ2-2; possibly TRBD2 for D (6 bases). Germline values: CDR1 KGHDR, CDR2 SFDVKD. V was clipped by 5 bases and J by 6 bases, with 9 bases between them. The CDR3 runs 13 residues. In DNA, the CDR3 is TGTGCCACCAGTGGCGGGGAATCCGGGGAGCTGTTTTTT. Amino acids: CATSGGESGELFF.

J is TRBJ2-5 and V is TRBV19, with a possible D match to TRBD1 (6 bases). The length of the CDR3 is 14 residues. Trimming removed 9 bases from V and 7 bases from J, with 21 bases in between. Germline V gives CDR1 LNHDA, CDR2 SQIVND (reference sequence). For the CDR3, the DNA is TGTGCCAGCAGCTCGGACAGTGGGCCCGGGACCCAGTACTTC. Translating it yields CASSSDSGPGTQYF.

V usage is TRBV29-1 and J usage is TRBJ2-1; D is unresolved. The germline CDR1 and CDR2 sequences are SQVTM and ANQGSEA. The CDR3 loop spans 14 amino acids. V dropped 4 bases and J dropped 8 bases, with 18 bases sitting between them. The CDR3 DNA reads TGCAGCGTTGGATCCGGCCTGACGCTGGATGAGCAGTTCTTC. Amino acids: CSVGSGLTLDEQFF.

The gene calls are TRBV12-5 and TRBJ2-6; 11 bases are shared with TRBD2. CDR1 and CDR2 from the germline V gene are LGHNT and FRNRAP. The CDR3 contains 20 residues. V trimming: 3 bases; J trimming: 0 bases; junction bases outside the gene matches: 10. CDR3 in amino acids: CASGFRLAGSDFSGANVLTF. DNA of the CDR3: TGTGCTAGTGGTTTCAGACTAGCGGGATCCGACTTCTCTGGGGCCAACGTCCTGACTTTC.

For this clonotype: The CDR3 ends on some other residue instead of the conserved phenylalanine or tryptophan, so this is likely a read error. The chain has TRBV20-1 and TRBJ2-7; 7 nucleotides agree with TRBD1. CDR1 and CDR2 from the germline V gene are DFQATT and SNEGSKA (reference sequence). The V segment lost 0 bases and the J segment 2 bases; nucleotides outside the gene matches: 4. This CDR3 has 14 amino acids. Here the CDR3 reads CSARETGLTYEQYS. The CDR3, as DNA: TGCAGTGCTAGAGAGACAGGGCTAACCTACGAGCAGTACTCC.

This clonotype was seen more than once but under ten times. The rearrangement joins TRBV11-3 to TRBJ2-7, with TRBD2 identical over 12 bases. V lost 5 bases, J lost 3 bases, and 14 bases stayed unmatched. Germline CDR1 SGHNT, CDR2 YENEEA. The CDR3 has 18 residues. Here the CDR3 DNA reads TGTGCCAGCAGCCAATACCGTGGACTAGCGGGAACCTACTACGAGCAGTACTTC. It specifies CASSQYRGLAGTYYEQYF.